Listed below are T cell receptor beta chains from one sample, sequenced in a study of shared clonotypes between healthy human individuals. Here immunoSEQ multiplex PCR was the method, and the copy in TCRdb shows in-frame clones only, minus some. The sample has roughly 2.6 million clones, approximately 90% seen once; the top ten hold roughly 0.13%. Sequenced: naive CD4+ T cells sorted from blood. These receptors were obtained from a man between 18 and 35 years old in good health. Each CDR3 is given with its conserved first and last residue. Each record gives: clone size, V gene, J gene, D gene, CDR3 protein, CDR3 DNA. The D gene is left open where the match is weak. Size is stated for part of the rows, as once, few or many counts, or as a class when the clone is expanded.

size: .; V: TRBV11-2; J: TRBJ2-3; D: TRBD2; CDR3: CASSLDGAGGTDTQYF; DNA: TGTGCCAGCAGCTTAGATGGTGCGGGAGGAACAGATACGCAGTATTTT
size: .; V: TRBV6-5; J: TRBJ2-1; D: .; CDR3: CASSYSADSSYNEQFF; DNA: TGTGCCAGCAGTTACTCGGCAGATAGCTCCTACAATGAGCAGTTCTTC
size: .; V: TRBV30; J: TRBJ1-4; D: .; CDR3: CAWTLSGGEKLFF; DNA: TGTGCCTGGACCTTGTCCGGGGGAGAAAAACTGTTTTTT
size: .; V: TRBV7-9; J: TRBJ1-6; D: TRBD1; CDR3: CASSWDSSYNSPLHF; DNA: TGTGCCAGCAGCTGGGACAGCTCCTATAATTCACCCCTCCACTTT
size: .; V: TRBV28; J: TRBJ1-1; D: TRBD1; CDR3: CASSLFRGPNTEAFF; DNA: TGTGCCAGCAGTTTATTTAGGGGGCCGAACACTGAAGCTTTCTTT
size: .; V: TRBV5-1; J: TRBJ2-3; D: TRBD1; CDR3: CASGIEGALTDTQYF; DNA: TGCGCCTCCGGGATAGAGGGGGCTCTCACAGATACGCAGTATTTT
size: .; V: TRBV7-2; J: TRBJ2-5; D: .; CDR3: CASSLLEETQYF; DNA: TGTGCCAGCAGCTTGCTGGAAGAGACCCAGTACTTC
size: .; V: TRBV28; J: TRBJ2-5; D: .; CDR3: CASTRGGVWETQYF; DNA: TGTGCCAGCACCAGAGGAGGGGTATGGGAGACCCAGTACTTC
size: .; V: TRBV10-1; J: TRBJ2-3; D: .; CDR3: CASSRQGGTQDTQYF; DNA: TGCGCCAGCAGCCGACAAGGGGGTACACAAGATACGCAGTATTTT
size: once; V: TRBV4-2; J: TRBJ1-2; D: TRBD1; CDR3: CASSQASGQGFYGYTF; DNA: TGTGCCAGCAGCCAAGCTTCGGGACAGGGGTTCTATGGCTACACCTTC
size: .; V: TRBV5-1; J: TRBJ2-7; D: .; CDR3: CASSLEAGPTYEQYF; DNA: TGCGCCAGCAGCTTGGAGGCGGGCCCCACCTACGAGCAGTACTTC
size: .; V: TRBV6-1; J: TRBJ1-2; D: .; CDR3: CASSEGGIRTALYGYTF; DNA: TGTGCCAGCAGTGAAGGGGGGATTAGGACAGCCCTCTATGGCTACACCTTC
size: .; V: TRBV9; J: TRBJ1-6; D: .; CDR3: CASSARDGLFSPLHF; DNA: TGTGCCAGCAGCGCCCGGGACGGGCTTTTCTCACCCCTCCACTTT
size: .; V: TRBV5-1; J: TRBJ1-1; D: TRBD1; CDR3: CASSWETGVNTEAFF; DNA: TGCGCCAGCAGCTGGGAGACAGGGGTGAACACTGAAGCTTTCTTT
size: .; V: TRBV9; J: TRBJ2-3; D: TRBD2; CDR3: CASSVASGRVDTQYF; DNA: TGTGCCAGCAGCGTAGCTAGCGGGAGGGTGGATACGCAGTATTTT
size: .; V: TRBV7-2; J: TRBJ2-1; D: .; CDR3: CASSLNPVGGGYEQFF; DNA: TGTGCCAGCAGCCTGAACCCTGTAGGGGGGGGTTATGAGCAGTTCTTC
size: .; V: TRBV5-1; J: TRBJ2-1; D: .; CDR3: CASGTGQPGNEQFF; DNA: TGCGCCAGCGGGACGGGACAACCTGGGAATGAGCAGTTCTTC
size: .; V: TRBV11-2; J: TRBJ1-5; D: .; CDR3: CASKAGTTENQPQHF; DNA: TGTGCCAGCAAAGCTGGGACCACTGAGAATCAGCCCCAGCATTTT
size: .; V: TRBV7-8; J: TRBJ1-1; D: .; CDR3: CASSLDGHLGGTEAFF; DNA: TGTGCCAGCAGCTTAGATGGGCACCTCGGTGGTACTGAAGCTTTCTTT
size: once; V: TRBV18; J: TRBJ1-1; D: .; CDR3: CASSPRFPLNTEAFF; DNA: TGTGCCAGCTCACCACGTTTCCCTTTGAACACTGAAGCTTTCTTT
size: .; V: TRBV7-2; J: TRBJ2-5; D: .; CDR3: CASTRTGGNQETQYF; DNA: TGTGCCAGCACCCGGACTGGGGGGAACCAAGAGACCCAGTACTTC
size: once; V: TRBV14; J: TRBJ2-7; D: TRBD2; CDR3: CASSTSGPYEQYF; DNA: TGTGCCAGCAGCACTAGCGGGCCTTACGAGCAGTACTTC
size: .; V: TRBV2; J: TRBJ2-1; D: TRBD2; CDR3: CASRPTSGSYNEQFF; DNA: TGTGCCAGCAGGCCAACTAGCGGGAGCTACAATGAGCAGTTCTTC
size: .; V: TRBV14; J: TRBJ2-5; D: .; CDR3: CASSQRDFWYQETQYF; DNA: TGTGCCAGCAGCCAACGGGACTTTTGGTACCAAGAGACCCAGTACTTC
size: .; V: TRBV6-5; J: TRBJ1-3; D: .; CDR3: CASTTRGNSGNTIYF; DNA: TGTGCCAGCACAACTAGGGGAAACTCTGGAAACACCATATATTTT
size: .; V: TRBV11-2; J: TRBJ2-1; D: .; CDR3: CASSLDRAGLLNEQFF; DNA: TGTGCCAGCAGCTTAGACCGCGCGGGATTATTGAATGAGCAGTTCTTC
size: .; V: TRBV5-4; J: TRBJ1-1; D: TRBD1; CDR3: CASSSGQGLNTEAFF; DNA: TGTGCCAGCAGCTCGGGACAGGGTCTGAACACTGAAGCTTTCTTT
size: .; V: TRBV30; J: TRBJ1-6; D: .; CDR3: CAWSVQASPLHF; DNA: TGTGCCTGGAGTGTCCAGGCCTCACCCCTCCACTTT
size: .; V: TRBV28; J: TRBJ2-7; D: .; CDR3: CASTRRAGSTYEQYF; DNA: TGTGCCAGCACCAGACGGGCGGGTTCTACCTACGAGCAGTACTTC
size: .; V: TRBV4-1; J: TRBJ2-7; D: TRBD2; CDR3: CASSQLPPQLGGLAGFTYEQYF; DNA: TGCGCCAGCAGCCAATTGCCCCCGCAGTTGGGAGGGCTAGCGGGATTTACCTACGAGCAGTACTTC
size: .; V: TRBV28; J: TRBJ2-3; D: TRBD1; CDR3: CASSLATGGRSTDTQYF; DNA: TGTGCCAGCAGTTTGGCAACAGGGGGCAGAAGCACAGATACGCAGTATTTT
size: once; V: TRBV7-2; J: TRBJ2-1; D: TRBD2; CDR3: CASSLEGLAGVVYNEQFF; DNA: TGTGCCAGCAGCTTAGAGGGACTAGCGGGAGTTGTTTACAATGAGCAGTTCTTC
size: .; V: TRBV29-1; J: TRBJ2-1; D: .; CDR3: CSVEQGVPREFF; DNA: TGCAGCGTTGAGCAGGGAGTTCCCCGGGAGTTCTTC
size: few; V: TRBV16; J: TRBJ1-1; D: .; CDR3: CASSQSSSLPVFF; DNA: TGTGCCAGCAGCCAATCCTCCTCTTTGCCTGTTTTCTTT
size: .; V: TRBV23-1; J: TRBJ2-5; D: TRBD1; CDR3: CASSYRTGGPRETQYF; DNA: TGCGCCAGCAGTTATAGGACAGGGGGCCCACGAGAGACCCAGTACTTC
size: .; V: TRBV4-1; J: TRBJ2-7; D: .; CDR3: CASRKRLVNNEQYF; DNA: TGCGCCAGCAGAAAGAGACTAGTTAACAACGAGCAGTACTTC
size: .; V: TRBV7-9; J: TRBJ2-7; D: TRBD1; CDR3: CASSPDRVDEQYF; DNA: TGTGCCAGCAGCCCAGACAGGGTGGACGAGCAGTACTTC
size: .; V: TRBV2; J: TRBJ2-3; D: .; CDR3: CASRAFTDTQYF; DNA: TGTGCCAGCAGGGCGTTCACAGATACGCAGTATTTT